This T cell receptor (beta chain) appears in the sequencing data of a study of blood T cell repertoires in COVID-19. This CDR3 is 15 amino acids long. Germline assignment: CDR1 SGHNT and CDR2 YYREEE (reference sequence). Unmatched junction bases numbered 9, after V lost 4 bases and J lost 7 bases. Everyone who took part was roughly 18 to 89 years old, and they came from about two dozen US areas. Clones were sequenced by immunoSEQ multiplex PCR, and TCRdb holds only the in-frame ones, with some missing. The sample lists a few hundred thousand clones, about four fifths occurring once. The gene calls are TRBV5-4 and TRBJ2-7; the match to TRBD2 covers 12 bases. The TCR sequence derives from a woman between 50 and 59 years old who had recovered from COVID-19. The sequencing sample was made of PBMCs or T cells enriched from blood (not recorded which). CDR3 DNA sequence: TGTGCCAGCAGCCTAGCGGGAGGGCCCTGGGGAGAGCAGTACTTC. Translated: CASSLAGGPWGEQYF. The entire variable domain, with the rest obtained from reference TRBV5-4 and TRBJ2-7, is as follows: ETGVTQSPTHLIKTRGQQVTLRCSSQSGHNTVSWYQQALGQGPQFIFQYYREEENGRGNFPPRFSGLQFPNYSSELNVNALELDDSALYLCASSLAGGPWGEQYFGPGTRLTVT.